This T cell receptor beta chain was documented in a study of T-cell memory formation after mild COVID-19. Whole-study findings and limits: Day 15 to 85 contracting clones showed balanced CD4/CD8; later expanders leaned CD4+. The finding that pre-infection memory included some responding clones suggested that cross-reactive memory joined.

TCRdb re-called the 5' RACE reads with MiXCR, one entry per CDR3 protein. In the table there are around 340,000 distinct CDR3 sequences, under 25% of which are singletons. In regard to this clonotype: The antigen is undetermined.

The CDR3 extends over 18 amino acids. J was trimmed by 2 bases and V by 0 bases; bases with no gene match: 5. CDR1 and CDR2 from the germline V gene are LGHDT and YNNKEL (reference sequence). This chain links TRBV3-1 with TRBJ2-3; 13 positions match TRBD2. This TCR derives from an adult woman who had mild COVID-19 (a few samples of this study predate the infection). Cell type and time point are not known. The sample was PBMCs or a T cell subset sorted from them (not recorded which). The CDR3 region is CASSQDVGLAGVTDTQYF. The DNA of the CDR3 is TGTGCCAGCAGCCAAGATGTAGGACTAGCGGGAGTCACAGATACGCAGTATTTT.